Below are 8 T cell receptor beta chains sequenced from a single sample in a study of blood T cell repertoires in COVID-19. TCRdb's table, derived via immunoSEQ multiplex PCR, lists solely in-frame clones and lacks some. This table holds about 220,000 clones, roughly four fifths found once. Material for sequencing was peripheral blood. The receptor set was obtained from a woman aged 25 to 39 who had recovered from COVID-19.

The chain recombines TRBV19 with TRBJ2-5; TRBD2 matches 11 bases. Germline V gives CDR1 LNHDA, CDR2 SQIVND (reference sequence). The V gene end was trimmed by 3 bases and the J gene end by 5 bases; junction bases not matched to a gene: 14. The CDR3 is 18 residues long. This CDR3 reads CASSMEGTSGLGVETQYF. The CDR3 nucleotides are TGTGCCAGTAGTATGGAAGGGACTAGCGGACTTGGGGTGGAGACCCAGTACTTC.

A few counts support this clone. The gene calls are TRBV19 and TRBJ1-2; D gene ambiguous. Germline CDR1 LNHDA, CDR2 SQIVND (reference sequence). V lost 3 bases, J lost 7 bases, and 9 bases lay in between. The CDR3 spans 12 residues. The CDR3: CASSMAPFGYTF. Written as DNA, the CDR3 is TGTGCCAGTAGTATGGCACCCTTTGGCTACACCTTC.

The chain recombines TRBV19 with TRBJ2-7; 7 positions match TRBD2. This CDR3 is built from 15 residues. CDR1 and CDR2 from the germline V gene are LNHDA and SQIVND (reference sequence). V shed 3 bases and J 2 bases; nucleotides not matched to a gene: 7. The CDR3 nucleotides read TGTGCCAGTAGTATGGCTAGCGGTTGGGCCTACGAGCAGTACTTC. As protein: CASSMASGWAYEQYF.

Remarks on this clone: Additional DNA sequences in this sample encode the identical CDR3. CDR3 DNA sequence: TGTGCCACCAGCAGAGATCGGGGGAGCGGAAACACCATATATTTT. It is translated as CATSRDRGSGNTIYF. J is TRBJ1-3 and V is TRBV15; TRBD1 is a possible D gene (5 bases). The V end was cut by 0 bases, the J end by 4 bases, with 10 bases between. Looked up from germline, CDR1 is LNHNV and CDR2 is YYDKDF (reference sequence). The CDR3 consists of 15 residues. Supplemented by reference TRBV15 and TRBJ1-3, the full variable domain reads DAMVIQNPRYQVTQFGKPVTLSCSQTLNHNVMYWYQQKSSQAPKLLFHYYDKDFNNEADTPDNFQSRRPNTSFCFLDIRSPGLGDTAMYLCATSRDRGSGNTIYFGEGSWLTVV.

This rearrangement joins TRBV9 to TRBJ2-5, with TRBD2 matching over 11 bases. The germline V gene has CDR1 SGDLS and CDR2 YYNGEE. The CDR3 loop spans 15 amino acids. With 4 bases clipped from V and 4 bases from J, the junction kept 6 bases outside the gene matches. In DNA, the CDR3 is TGTGCCAGCAGCTTGACTAGCGGGATGTCAGAGACCCAGTACTTC. This translates into CASSLTSGMSETQYF.

The table lists this clone with a few counts. The V and J genes are TRBV30 and TRBJ1-1; tentatively, D is TRBD1 (6 bases). Trimming pared 0 bases from V and 10 bases from J, leaving 18 bases between. CDR3 length: 14 amino acids. The germline V gene encodes CDR1 GTSNPN and CDR2 SVGIG (reference sequence). CDR3 DNA sequence: TGTGCCTGGAGTGTAACAGGGATGAATCTTCGAGCTTTCTTT. This codes for CAWSVTGMNLRAFF.

The rearrangement uses TRBV6-5 and TRBJ1-2; 9 bases agree with TRBD1. The V and J ends lost 4 bases and 5 bases, in that order; junction bases with no gene match: 5. Germline loops: CDR1 MNHEY, CDR2 SVGAGI. This CDR3 region has 14 residues. The CDR3 protein is CASSFDGTGYGYTF. The CDR3, as DNA: TGTGCCAGCAGTTTCGACGGGACAGGGTATGGCTACACCTTC.

The CDR3 bases are TGTGCCAGCTCACCAGGGCAGGGGATGCATGAAAAACTGTTTTTT. Translation: CASSPGQGMHEKLFF. V and J are TRBV18 and TRBJ1-4; D may be TRBD1 (6 bases). This CDR3 has 15 residues. With 2 bases removed from V and 6 bases from J, the gap between germline ends came to 13 bases. Germline V CDR1 and CDR2: KGHSH, LQKENI.